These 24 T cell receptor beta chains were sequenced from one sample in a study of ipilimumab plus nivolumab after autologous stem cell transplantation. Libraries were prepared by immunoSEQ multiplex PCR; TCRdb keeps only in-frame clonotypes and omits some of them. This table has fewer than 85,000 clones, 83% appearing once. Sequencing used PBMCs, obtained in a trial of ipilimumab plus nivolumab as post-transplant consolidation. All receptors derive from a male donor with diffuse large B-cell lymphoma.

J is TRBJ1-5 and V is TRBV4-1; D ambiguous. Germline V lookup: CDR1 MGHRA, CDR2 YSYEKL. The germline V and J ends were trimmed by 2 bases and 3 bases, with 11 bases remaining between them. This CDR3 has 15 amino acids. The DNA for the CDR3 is TGCGCCAGCAGCCAATTTGGACTGATCAATCAGCCCCAGCATTTT. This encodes CASSQFGLINQPQHF.

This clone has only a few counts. In DNA form, the CDR3 reads TGTGCCAGCAGTGACAGTGGAAATCAGCCCCAGCATTTT. It specifies CASSDSGNQPQHF. V gene TRBV6-1 combines with J gene TRBJ1-5; D is undetermined. Trimming removed 3 bases at V and 4 bases at J, with 7 bases between. Germline CDR1 and CDR2: MNHNS and SASEGT. The CDR3 spans 13 residues.

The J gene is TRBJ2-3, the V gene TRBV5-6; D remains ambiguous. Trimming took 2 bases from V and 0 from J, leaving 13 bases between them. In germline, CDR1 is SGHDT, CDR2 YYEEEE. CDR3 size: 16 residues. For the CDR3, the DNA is TGTGCCAGCAGCTTTAACGGCTTCCCTAGCACAGATACGCAGTATTTT. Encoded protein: CASSFNGFPSTDTQYF.

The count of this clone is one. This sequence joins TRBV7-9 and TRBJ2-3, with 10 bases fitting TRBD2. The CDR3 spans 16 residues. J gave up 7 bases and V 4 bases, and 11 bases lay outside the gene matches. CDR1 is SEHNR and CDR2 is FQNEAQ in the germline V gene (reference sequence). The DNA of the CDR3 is TGTGCCAGCAGCTCCGGGCTAGCGGGGGTCTTCAATACGCAGTATTTT. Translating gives CASSSGLAGVFNTQYF.

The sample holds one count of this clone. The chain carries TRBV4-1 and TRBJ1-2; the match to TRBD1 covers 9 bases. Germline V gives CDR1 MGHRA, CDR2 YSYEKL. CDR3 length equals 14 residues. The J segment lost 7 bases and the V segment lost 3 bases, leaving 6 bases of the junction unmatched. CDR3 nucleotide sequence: TGCGCCAGCAGCCATCCGGGACAGGGAGGTGGCTACACCTTC. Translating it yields CASSHPGQGGGYTF.

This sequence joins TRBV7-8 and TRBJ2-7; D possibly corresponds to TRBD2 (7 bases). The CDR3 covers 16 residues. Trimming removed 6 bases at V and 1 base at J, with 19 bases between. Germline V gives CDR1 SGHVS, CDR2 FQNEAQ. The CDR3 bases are TGTGCCAGCAGGGACCCGGGGGGCCCGGGGTCCTACGAGCAGTACTTC. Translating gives CASRDPGGPGSYEQYF.

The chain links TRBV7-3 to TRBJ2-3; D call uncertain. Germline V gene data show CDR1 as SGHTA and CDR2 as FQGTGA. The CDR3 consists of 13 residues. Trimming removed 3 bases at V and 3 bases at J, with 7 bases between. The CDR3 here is CASSFIGTDTQYF. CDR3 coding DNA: TGTGCCAGCAGCTTCATTGGGACAGATACGCAGTATTTT.

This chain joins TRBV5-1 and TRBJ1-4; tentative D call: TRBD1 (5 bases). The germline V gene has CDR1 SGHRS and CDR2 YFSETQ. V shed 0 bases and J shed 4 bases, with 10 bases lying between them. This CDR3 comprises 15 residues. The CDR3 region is CASSLGGSVNEKLFF. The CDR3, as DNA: TGCGCCAGCAGCTTGGGGGGCTCCGTTAATGAAAAACTGTTTTTT.

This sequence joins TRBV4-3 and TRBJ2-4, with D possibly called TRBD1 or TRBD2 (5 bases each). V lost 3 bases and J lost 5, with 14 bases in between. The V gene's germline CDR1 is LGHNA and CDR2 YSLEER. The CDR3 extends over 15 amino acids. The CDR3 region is CASSQWDGEENIQYF. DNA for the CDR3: TGCGCCAGCAGCCAGTGGGACGGGGAAGAAAACATTCAGTACTTC.

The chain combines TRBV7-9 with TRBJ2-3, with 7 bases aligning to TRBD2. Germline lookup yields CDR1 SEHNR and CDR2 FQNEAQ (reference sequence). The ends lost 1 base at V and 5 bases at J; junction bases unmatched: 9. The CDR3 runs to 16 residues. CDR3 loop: CASSLGIGGKKDTQYF. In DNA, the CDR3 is TGTGCCAGCAGCTTAGGAATCGGGGGGAAGAAAGATACGCAGTATTTT.

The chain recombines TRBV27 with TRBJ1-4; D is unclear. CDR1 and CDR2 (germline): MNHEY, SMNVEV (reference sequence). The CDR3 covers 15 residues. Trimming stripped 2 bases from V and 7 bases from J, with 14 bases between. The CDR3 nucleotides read TGTGCCAGCAGTTTAAGGGTCCGCGACGGTGAAAAACTGTTTTTT. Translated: CASSLRVRDGEKLFF.

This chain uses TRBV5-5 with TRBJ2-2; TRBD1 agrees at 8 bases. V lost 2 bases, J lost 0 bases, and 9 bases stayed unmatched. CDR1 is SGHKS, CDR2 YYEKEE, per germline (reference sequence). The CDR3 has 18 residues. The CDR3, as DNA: TGTGCCAGCAGCTTTAGGACAGGGAGTAGGACGAACACCGGGGAGCTGTTTTTT. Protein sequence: CASSFRTGSRTNTGELFF. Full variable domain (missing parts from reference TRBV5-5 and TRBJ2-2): DAGVTQSPTHLIKTRGQQVTLRCSPISGHKSVSWYQQVLGQGPQFIFQYYEKEERGRGNFPDRFSARQFPNYSSELNVNALLLGDSALYLCASSFRTGSRTNTGELFFGEGSRLTVL.

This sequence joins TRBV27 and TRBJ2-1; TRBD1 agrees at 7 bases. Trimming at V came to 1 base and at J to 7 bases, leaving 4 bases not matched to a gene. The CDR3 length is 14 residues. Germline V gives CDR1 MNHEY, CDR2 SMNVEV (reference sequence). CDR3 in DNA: TGTGCCAGCAGTTTATATACAGGGGAGAATGAGCAGTTCTTC. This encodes CASSLYTGENEQFF.

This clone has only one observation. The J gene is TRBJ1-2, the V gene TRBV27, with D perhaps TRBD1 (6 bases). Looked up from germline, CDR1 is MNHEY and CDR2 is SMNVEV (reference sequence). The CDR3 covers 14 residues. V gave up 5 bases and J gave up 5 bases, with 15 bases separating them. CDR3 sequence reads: CASSPATGRYGYTF. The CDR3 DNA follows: TGTGCCAGCAGTCCAGCCACAGGGAGGTATGGCTACACCTTC.

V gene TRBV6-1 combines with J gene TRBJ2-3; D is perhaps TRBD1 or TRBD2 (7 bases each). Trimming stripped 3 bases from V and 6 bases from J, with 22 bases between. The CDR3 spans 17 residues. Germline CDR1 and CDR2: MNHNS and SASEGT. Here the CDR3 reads CASSEGRNRGGTDTQYF. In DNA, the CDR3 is TGTGCCAGCAGTGAGGGGCGAAACAGGGGAGGGACGGATACGCAGTATTTT.

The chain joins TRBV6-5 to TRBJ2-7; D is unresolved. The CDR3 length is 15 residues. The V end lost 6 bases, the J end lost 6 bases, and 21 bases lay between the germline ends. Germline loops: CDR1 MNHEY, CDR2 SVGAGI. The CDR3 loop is CASRRTRTIPGEQYF. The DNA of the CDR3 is TGTGCCAGCAGGCGCACCAGGACGATTCCGGGCGAGCAGTACTTC.

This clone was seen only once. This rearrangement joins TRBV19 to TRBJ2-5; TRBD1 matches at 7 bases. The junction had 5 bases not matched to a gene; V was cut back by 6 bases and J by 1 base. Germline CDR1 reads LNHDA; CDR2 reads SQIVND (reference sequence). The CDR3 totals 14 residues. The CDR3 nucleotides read TGTGCCAGTAGCTCCGGGACAGTCCAAGAGACCCAGTACTTC. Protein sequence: CASSSGTVQETQYF.

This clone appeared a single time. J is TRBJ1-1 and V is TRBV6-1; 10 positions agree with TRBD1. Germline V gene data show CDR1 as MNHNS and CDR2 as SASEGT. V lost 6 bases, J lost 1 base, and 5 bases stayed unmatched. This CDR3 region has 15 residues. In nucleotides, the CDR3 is TGTGCCAGCAGGTCCCGGGACAGGGGGAACACTGAAGCTTTCTTT. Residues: CASRSRDRGNTEAFF.

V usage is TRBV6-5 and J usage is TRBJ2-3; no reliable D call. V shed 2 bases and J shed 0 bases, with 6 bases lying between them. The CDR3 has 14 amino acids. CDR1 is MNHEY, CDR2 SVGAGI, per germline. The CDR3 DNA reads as TGTGCCAGCAGTTACCGAGGCAGCACAGATACGCAGTATTTT. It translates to CASSYRGSTDTQYF.

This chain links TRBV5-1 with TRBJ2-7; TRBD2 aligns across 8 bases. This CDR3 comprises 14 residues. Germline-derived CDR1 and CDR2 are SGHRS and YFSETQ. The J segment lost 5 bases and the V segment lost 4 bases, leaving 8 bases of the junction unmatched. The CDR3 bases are TGCGCCAGCAGCCCCGGTCGAGCGGGGGACGAGCAGTACTTC. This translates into CASSPGRAGDEQYF.

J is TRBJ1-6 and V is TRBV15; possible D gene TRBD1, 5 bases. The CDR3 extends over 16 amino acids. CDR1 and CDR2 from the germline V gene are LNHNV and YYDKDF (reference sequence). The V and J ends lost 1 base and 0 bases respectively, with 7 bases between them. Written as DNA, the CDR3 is TGTGCCACCAGCAGAGGCAGGGTCTCCTATAATTCACCCCTCCACTTT. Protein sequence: CATSRGRVSYNSPLHF.

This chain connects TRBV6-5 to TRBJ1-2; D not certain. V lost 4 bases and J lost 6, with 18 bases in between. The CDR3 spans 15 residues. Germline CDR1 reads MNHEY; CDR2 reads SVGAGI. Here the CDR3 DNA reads TGTGCCAGCAGTTCAACGGGCATTCGTCTTCATGGCTACACCTTC. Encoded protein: CASSSTGIRLHGYTF.

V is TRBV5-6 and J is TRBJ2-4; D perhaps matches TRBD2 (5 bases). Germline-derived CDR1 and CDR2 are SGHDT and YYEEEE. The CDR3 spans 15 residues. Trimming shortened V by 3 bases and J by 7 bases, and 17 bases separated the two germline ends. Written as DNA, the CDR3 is TGTGCCAGCAGCTCGCTTGAGGCCGGCGGGAACATTCAGTACTTC. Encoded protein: CASSSLEAGGNIQYF.

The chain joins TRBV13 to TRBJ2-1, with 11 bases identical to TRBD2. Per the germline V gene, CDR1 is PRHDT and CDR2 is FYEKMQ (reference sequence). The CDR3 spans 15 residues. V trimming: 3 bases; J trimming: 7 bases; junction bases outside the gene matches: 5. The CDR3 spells CASSFKGTSGNEQFF. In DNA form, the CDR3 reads TGTGCCAGCAGCTTTAAGGGGACTAGCGGTAATGAGCAGTTCTTC.